Sequencing of this T cell receptor (beta chain) was carried out in a study of T cell responses to AZD1222 COVID-19 vaccine. As for the study in general: Second-dose intervals of approximately 4 or approximately 12 weeks were pooled. Study findings and constraints: Clonal diversity was possibly underestimated, and white British individuals and females predominated among donors. Spike-specific TCR breadth and depth were elevated following two AZD1222 doses. There were vaccine-associated CD4 TCRs across spike, dominant at 160-218 and 743-854.

A word on this clone: Its antigen is still unknown.

The assay was immunoSEQ multiplex PCR, and TCRdb's table has in-frame clones only and misses some. The table includes some 150,000 clones, roughly 90% detected once. The CDR3 covers 14 residues. Trimming removed 1 base at V and 5 bases at J, with 8 bases between. Germline CDR1 reads SNHLY; CDR2 reads FYNNEI. V and J are TRBV2 and TRBJ1-4, with unresolved D. Sequencing used peripheral blood, obtained on day 0 of AZD1222 vaccination. This receptor was taken from an adult in good health. CDR3 coding DNA: TGTGCCAGCAGTGAAGGAGCCCGGAATGAAAAACTGTTTTTT. This encodes CASSEGARNEKLFF.